This TCR beta chain stems from a study of blood T cell repertoires in COVID-19. About the research overall: Samples representing acute and convalescent COVID-19 were sourced from the United States, Italy and Spain.

Original methodology: Reference gene primers were amplified, and this amplification served to estimate nucleated cell counts. Clones were read by immunoSEQ multiplex PCR, and TCRdb kept only the in-frame ones, dropping some. V and J calls and clone size follow that table, whereas D and trimming were derived from the DNA. The table shows about 240,000 clones, with about 80% occurring only once. Germline V lookup: CDR1 MNHEY, CDR2 SMNVEV (reference sequence). V lost 4 bases and J lost 3, with 16 bases in between. This CDR3 has 16 amino acids. Source material: peripheral blood. The sequence came from a woman of 80 years or more with acute or convalescent COVID-19. V is TRBV27 and J is TRBJ1-5; tentatively, D is TRBD1 (5 bases). The CDR3 DNA reads TGTGCCAGCAGTTCCCTAGCCGGGGGGTCCAATCAGCCCCAGCATTTT. Protein product: CASSSLAGGSNQPQHF.